A single sample gave rise to the 17 T cell receptor beta chains below, sequenced in a study of cytomegalovirus exposure and HLA in healthy donors. It was with 60 Vbeta and 13 Jbeta primers that the PCR ran. Clones were read by immunoSEQ multiplex PCR, and TCRdb kept only the in-frame ones, dropping some. Here the sample spans under 200,000 clones, roughly 71% being singletons. The sample comprised PBMCs. Receptors were obtained from a male donor in good health and CMV-seropositive.

This chain joins TRBV6-5 and TRBJ1-1; D uncertain. This CDR3 spans 13 amino acids. Trimming took 2 bases from V and 1 from J, leaving 5 bases between them. Per the germline V gene, CDR1 is MNHEY and CDR2 is SVGAGI. The CDR3 nucleotides read TGTGCCAGCAGTTACAACAGGAACACTGAAGCTTTCTTT. Translating gives CASSYNRNTEAFF.

As DNA, the CDR3 is TGTGCAACAGAGGACAGGGTGACAATGAACCCCCATGAAGCTTTCTTT. Translated: CATEDRVTMNPHEAFF. The chain recombines TRBV7-9 with TRBJ1-1; 8 nucleotides line up with TRBD1. The CDR3 totals 16 residues. Per germline, CDR1 SEHNR and CDR2 FQNEAQ (reference sequence).

This rearrangement joins TRBV7-9 to TRBJ2-2; TRBD2 matches 8 bases. Trimming at V came to 5 bases and at J to 3 bases, leaving 8 bases not matched to a gene. Germline V gene sequence: CDR1 SEHNR, CDR2 FQNEAQ (reference sequence). The CDR3 runs to 16 residues. The CDR3 loop reads CASSKRSGGDTGELFF. For the CDR3, the DNA is TGTGCCAGCAGCAAGCGGAGCGGGGGTGACACCGGGGAGCTGTTTTTT.

The V gene is TRBV10-2, the J gene TRBJ2-3; possibly TRBD1 for D (5 bases). The CDR3 runs 13 residues. CDR1 is WSHSY, CDR2 SAAADI, per germline. Trimming left V 4 bases short and J 5 bases short, with 10 bases between. CDR3 amino acids: CASSAGLGDTQYF. The CDR3 DNA sequence: TGCGCCAGCAGTGCAGGGTTAGGAGATACGCAGTATTTT.

The chain employs TRBV2 and TRBJ1-2, with 10 bases identical to TRBD1. The length of the CDR3 is 13 residues. The V and J ends lost 6 bases and 7 bases, in that order; junction bases with no gene match: 5. The germline CDR1 and CDR2 sequences are SNHLY and FYNNEI. Here the CDR3 DNA reads TGTGCCAGCAGCGAGGACAGGGGGACTGGCTACACCTTC. Residues: CASSEDRGTGYTF.

J is TRBJ2-1 and V is TRBV11-1, with 8 bases that match TRBD2. Germline-derived CDR1 and CDR2 are SGHAT and FQDESV (reference sequence). The CDR3 contains 15 residues. J gave up 5 bases and V 3 bases, and 6 bases lay outside the gene matches. DNA of the CDR3: TGTGCCAGCAGCTTTAGGAGCGGGGGAAACAATGAGCAGTTCTTC. This codes for CASSFRSGGNNEQFF.

This clone was detected only a few times. The rearrangement links TRBV30 to TRBJ1-4; 9 bases align to TRBD1. The CDR3 runs to 12 residues. The V gene end was trimmed by 5 bases and the J gene end by 8 bases; junction bases not matched to a gene: 3. CDR1 is GTSNPN, CDR2 SVGIG, per germline (reference sequence). The CDR3 region is CAWGTGREKLFF. CDR3 nucleotide sequence: TGTGCCTGGGGGACAGGGAGAGAAAAACTGTTTTTT.

The chain recombines TRBV6-5 with TRBJ2-2; 10 bases line up with TRBD1. V lost 6 bases and J lost 7; bases outside the gene matches: 8. The CDR3 runs to 15 residues. The germline CDR1 and CDR2 sequences are MNHEY and SVGAGI. This CDR3 reads CASRPGQGESGELFF. CDR3 sequence (DNA): TGTGCCAGCAGGCCCGGACAGGGGGAAAGCGGGGAGCTGTTTTTT.

This clone was counted only a few times. The CDR3 DNA follows: TGCGCCAGCAGCACTGGGACTCTTGGAAACACCATATATTTT. Residues: CASSTGTLGNTIYF. The chain has TRBV5-1 and TRBJ1-3; tentative D call: TRBD1 (5 bases). Germline lookup yields CDR1 SGHRS and CDR2 YFSETQ. Trimming took off 4 bases at V and 3 bases at J, with 11 bases between the two ends. CDR3 length equals 14 residues. Variable domain in full (rest from reference TRBV5-1 and TRBJ1-3): KAGVTQTPRYLIKTRGQQVTLSCSPISGHRSVSWYQQTPGQGLQFLFEYFSETQRNKGNFPGRFSGRQFSNSRSEMNVSTLELGDSALYLCASSTGTLGNTIYFGEGSWLTVV.

The chain couples TRBV7-3 to TRBJ2-7; D might be TRBD2 (7 bases). Looked up from germline, CDR1 is SGHTA and CDR2 is FQGTGA. Trimming shortened V by 1 base and J by 6 bases, and 16 bases separated the two germline ends. The CDR3 contains 15 residues. The CDR3 loop reads CASSLNAFGGAEQYF. DNA for the CDR3: TGTGCCAGCAGCTTAAATGCCTTTGGGGGGGCCGAGCAGTACTTC.

V gene TRBV5-1 combines with J gene TRBJ2-5; TRBD2 is a possible D gene (5 bases). The length of the CDR3 is 13 residues. Germline values: CDR1 SGHRS, CDR2 YFSETQ. V was shortened by 4 bases and J by 5 bases, with 12 bases between the two germline ends. DNA for the CDR3: TGCGCCAGCAGCCCCGTCCCGGGGGAGACCCAGTACTTC. Its translation is CASSPVPGETQYF.

This chain links TRBV9 with TRBJ2-1; TRBD1 agrees at 7 bases. With V trimmed by 4 bases and J by 6 bases, 13 bases remained unmatched. The CDR3 covers 16 residues. Germline V gives CDR1 SGDLS, CDR2 YYNGEE. The CDR3 nucleotides read TGTGCCAGCAGCTCCCCGATAGGGGGCGCAGGCAATGAGCAGTTCTTC. This gives the protein CASSSPIGGAGNEQFF.

The DNA of the CDR3 is TGCGCCAGCAGGTGGGGGCCTCGCAATGAGCAGTTCTTC. Amino acid sequence: CASRWGPRNEQFF. The rearrangement joins TRBV5-1 to TRBJ2-1; a weak D match, TRBD1 (6 bases). Trimming removed 5 bases from V and 6 bases from J, with 12 bases in between. The CDR3 length is 13 residues. Germline assignment: CDR1 SGHRS and CDR2 YFSETQ.

The chain employs TRBV7-9 and TRBJ2-5, with 10 bases that match TRBD2. Germline CDR1 is SEHNR and CDR2 is FQNEAQ (reference sequence). J gave up 5 bases and V 5 bases, and 8 bases lay outside the gene matches. CDR3 size: 15 residues. This CDR3 reads CASSRWTSGLETQYF. DNA for the CDR3: TGTGCCAGCAGCCGCTGGACTAGCGGTCTGGAGACCCAGTACTTC.

The gene calls are TRBV6-1 and TRBJ2-7; a possible D gene is TRBD1 (6 bases). Germline V gives CDR1 MNHNS, CDR2 SASEGT. The CDR3 has 14 residues. The V end lost 8 bases, the J end lost 4 bases, and 18 bases lay between the germline ends. The CDR3 spells CASSWQGRFYEQYF. CDR3 nucleotide sequence: TGTGCCAGCTCATGGCAGGGGCGGTTTTACGAGCAGTACTTC.

The chain combines TRBV5-6 with TRBJ2-6; unclear D gene. The CDR3 spans 12 residues. V was cut by 3 bases and J by 13 bases, with 11 bases left in between. Germline values: CDR1 SGHDT, CDR2 YYEEEE. The CDR3 nucleotides read TGTGCCAGCAGCTCAGGCCCTCCGGTCCTGACTTTC. It translates to CASSSGPPVLTF.

The chain uses TRBV11-3 and TRBJ2-7; 7 nucleotides line up with TRBD1. CDR3 size: 16 residues. Looked up from germline, CDR1 is SGHNT and CDR2 is YENEEA. J gave up 0 bases and V 5 bases, and 10 bases lay outside the gene matches. The CDR3 DNA follows: TGTGCCAGCAGCCTAAGCTGGACAGGTAGCTCCTACGAGCAGTACTTC. This encodes CASSLSWTGSSYEQYF.